This T cell receptor (beta chain) stems from a study of cytomegalovirus exposure and HLA in healthy donors. PCR employed 60 Vbeta and 13 Jbeta primers. The protocol was immunoSEQ multiplex PCR, while the TCRdb copy is restricted to in-frame clones and leaves out a portion. Here the sample spans 65,000 to 85,000 clones, just over 85% being singletons. The V segment lost 8 bases and the J segment 0 bases; nucleotides outside the gene matches: 7. This CDR3 is built from 15 residues. Germline V lookup: CDR1 SNHLY, CDR2 FYNNEI. The TCR sequence derives from a woman in her 30s in good health and CMV-seronegative. Material: PBMCs. This rearrangement joins TRBV2 to TRBJ2-3, with 8 bases identical to TRBD2. The CDR3 protein is CASGGASGSTDTQYF. The CDR3 DNA sequence: TGTGCCAGCGGAGGGGCTAGCGGGAGCACAGATACGCAGTATTTT.